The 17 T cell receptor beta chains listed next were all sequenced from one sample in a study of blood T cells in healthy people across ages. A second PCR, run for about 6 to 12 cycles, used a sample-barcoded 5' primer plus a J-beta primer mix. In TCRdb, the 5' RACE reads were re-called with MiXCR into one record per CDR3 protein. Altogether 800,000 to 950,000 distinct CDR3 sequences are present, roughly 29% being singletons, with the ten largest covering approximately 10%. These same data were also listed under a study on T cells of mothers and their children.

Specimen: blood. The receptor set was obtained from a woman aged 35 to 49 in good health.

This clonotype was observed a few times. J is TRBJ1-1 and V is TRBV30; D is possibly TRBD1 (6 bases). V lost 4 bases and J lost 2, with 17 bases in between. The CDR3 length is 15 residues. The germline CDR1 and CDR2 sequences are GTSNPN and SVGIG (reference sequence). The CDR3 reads CAWTLGGQRNTEAFF. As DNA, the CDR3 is TGTGCCTGGACTCTTGGTGGACAGAGAAACACTGAAGCTTTCTTT. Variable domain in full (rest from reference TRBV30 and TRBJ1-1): SQTIHQWPATLVQPVGSPLSLECTVEGTSNPNLYWYRQAAGRGLQLLFYSVGIGQISSEVPQNLSASRPQDRQFILSSKKLLLSDSGFYLCAWTLGGQRNTEAFFGQGTRLTVV.

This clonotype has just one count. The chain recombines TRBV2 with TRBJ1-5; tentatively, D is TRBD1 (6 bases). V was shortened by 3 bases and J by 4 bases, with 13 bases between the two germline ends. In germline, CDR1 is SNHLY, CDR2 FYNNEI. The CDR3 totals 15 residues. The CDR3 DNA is TGTGCCAGCAGTGACTGGACAGAAAGTAATCAGCCCCAGCATTTT. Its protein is CASSDWTESNQPQHF.

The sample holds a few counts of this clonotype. This CDR3 is CSVGEGDNNQPQHF. The DNA for the CDR3 is TGCAGCGTTGGGGAAGGGGACAATAATCAGCCCCAGCATTTT. The rearrangement links TRBV29-1 to TRBJ1-5; perhaps TRBD1 as D (6 bases). Germline CDR1 reads SQVTM; CDR2 reads ANQGSEA. V lost 4 bases and J 4 bases, leaving 14 bases between the germline ends. The CDR3 runs 14 residues.

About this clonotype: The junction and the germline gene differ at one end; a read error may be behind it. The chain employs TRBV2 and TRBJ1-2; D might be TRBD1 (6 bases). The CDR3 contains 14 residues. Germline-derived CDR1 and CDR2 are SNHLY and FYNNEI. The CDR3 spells CACRGGGQRYGYTF. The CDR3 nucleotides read TGTGCCTGCAGAGGTGGGGGGCAAAGATATGGCTACACCTTC.

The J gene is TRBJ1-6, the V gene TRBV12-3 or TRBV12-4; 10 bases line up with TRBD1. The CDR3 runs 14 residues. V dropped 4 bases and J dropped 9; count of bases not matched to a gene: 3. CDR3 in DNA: TGTGCCAGCAGTTCCCGACAGGGGGCTTCACCCCTCCACTTT. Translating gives CASSSRQGASPLHF.

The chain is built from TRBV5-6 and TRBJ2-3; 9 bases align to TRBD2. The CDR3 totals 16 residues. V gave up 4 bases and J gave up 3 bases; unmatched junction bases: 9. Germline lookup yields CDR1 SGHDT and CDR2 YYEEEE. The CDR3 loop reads CASSLASGAVTDTQYF. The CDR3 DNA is TGTGCCAGCAGCCTGGCTAGCGGGGCCGTAACAGATACGCAGTATTTT. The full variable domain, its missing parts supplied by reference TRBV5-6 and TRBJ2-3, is DAGVTQSPTHLIKTRGQQVTLRCSPKSGHDTVSWYQQALGQGPQFIFQYYEEEERQRGNFPDRFSGHQFPNYSSELNVNALLLGDSALYLCASSLASGAVTDTQYFGPGTRLTVL.

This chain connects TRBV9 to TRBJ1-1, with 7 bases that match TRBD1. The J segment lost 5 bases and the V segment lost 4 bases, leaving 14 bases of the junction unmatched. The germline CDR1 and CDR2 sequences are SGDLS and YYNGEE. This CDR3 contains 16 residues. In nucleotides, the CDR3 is TGTGCCAGCAGCCCACGACAGGGAATGGGCGAGACTGAAGCTTTCTTT. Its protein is CASSPRQGMGETEAFF.

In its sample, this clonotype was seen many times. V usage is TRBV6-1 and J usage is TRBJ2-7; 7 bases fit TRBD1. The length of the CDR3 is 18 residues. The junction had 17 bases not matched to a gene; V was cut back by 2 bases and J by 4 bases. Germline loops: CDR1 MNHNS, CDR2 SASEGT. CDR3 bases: TGTGCCAGCAGTGAACAACGGAAGACAGGGAGATCTAGGTACGAGCAGTACTTC. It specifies CASSEQRKTGRSRYEQYF.

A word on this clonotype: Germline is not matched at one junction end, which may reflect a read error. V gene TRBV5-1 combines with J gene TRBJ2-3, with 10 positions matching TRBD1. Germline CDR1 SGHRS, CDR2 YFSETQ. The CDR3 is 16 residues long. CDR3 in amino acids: CASSGATGGSADAQYF. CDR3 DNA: TGCGCCAGCAGCGGGGCGACAGGGGGCAGCGCAGATGCGCAGTATTTT.

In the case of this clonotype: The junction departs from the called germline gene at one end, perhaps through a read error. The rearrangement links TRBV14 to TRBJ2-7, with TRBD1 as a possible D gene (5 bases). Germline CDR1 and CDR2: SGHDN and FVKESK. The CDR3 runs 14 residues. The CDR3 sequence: CASSPAGRTYAQYF. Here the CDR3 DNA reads TGTGCCAGCAGCCCGGCAGGGCGTACCTACGCGCAGTACTTC. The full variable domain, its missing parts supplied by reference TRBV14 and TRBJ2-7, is EAGVTQFPSHSVIEKGQTVTLRCDPISGHDNLYWYRRVMGKEIKFLLHFVKESKQDESGMPNNRFLAERTGGTYSTLKVQPAELEDSGVYFCASSPAGRTYAQYFGPGTRLTVT.

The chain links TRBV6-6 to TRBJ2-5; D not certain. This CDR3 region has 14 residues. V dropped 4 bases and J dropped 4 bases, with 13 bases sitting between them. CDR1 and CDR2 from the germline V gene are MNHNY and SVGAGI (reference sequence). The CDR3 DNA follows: TGTGCCAGCAGTTCCCGGGTCAGTGGAGAGACCCAGTACTTC. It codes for CASSSRVSGETQYF.

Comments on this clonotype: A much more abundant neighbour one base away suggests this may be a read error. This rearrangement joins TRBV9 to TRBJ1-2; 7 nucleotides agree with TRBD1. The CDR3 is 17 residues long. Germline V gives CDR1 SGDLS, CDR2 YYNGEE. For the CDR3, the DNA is TGTGCCAGCAGCACCAGACAGGGAGTTTCAGCTAACTATGACTACACCTTC. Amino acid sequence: CASSTRQGVSANYDYTF.

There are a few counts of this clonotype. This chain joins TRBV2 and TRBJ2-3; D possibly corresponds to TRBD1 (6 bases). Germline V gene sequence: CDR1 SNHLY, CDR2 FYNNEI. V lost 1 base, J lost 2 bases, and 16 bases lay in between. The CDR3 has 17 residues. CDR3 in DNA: TGTGCCAGCAGTGAAGTTTCGGATAGGGGGTCCACAGATACGCAGTATTTT. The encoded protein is CASSEVSDRGSTDTQYF.

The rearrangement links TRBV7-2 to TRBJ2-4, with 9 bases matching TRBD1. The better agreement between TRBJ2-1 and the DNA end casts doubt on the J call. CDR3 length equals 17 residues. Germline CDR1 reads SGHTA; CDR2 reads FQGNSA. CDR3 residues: CASSLERGQGPKNIQFF. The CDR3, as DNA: TGTGCCAGCAGCTTAGAGAGGGGACAGGGCCCCAAAAACATTCAGTTCTTC.

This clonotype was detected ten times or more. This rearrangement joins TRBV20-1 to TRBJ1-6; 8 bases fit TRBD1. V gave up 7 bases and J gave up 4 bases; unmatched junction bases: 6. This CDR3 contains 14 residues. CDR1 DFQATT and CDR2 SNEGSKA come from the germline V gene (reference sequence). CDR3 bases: TGCAGTGTCACACAGGGGGAATATAATTCACCCCTCCACTTT. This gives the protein CSVTQGEYNSPLHF.

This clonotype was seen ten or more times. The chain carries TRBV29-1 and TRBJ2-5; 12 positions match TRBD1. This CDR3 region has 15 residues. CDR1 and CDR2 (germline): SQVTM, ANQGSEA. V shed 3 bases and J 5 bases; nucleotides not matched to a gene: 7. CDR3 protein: CSVEGGTGGRETQYF. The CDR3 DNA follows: TGCAGCGTTGAGGGTGGGACAGGGGGCCGGGAGACCCAGTACTTC.

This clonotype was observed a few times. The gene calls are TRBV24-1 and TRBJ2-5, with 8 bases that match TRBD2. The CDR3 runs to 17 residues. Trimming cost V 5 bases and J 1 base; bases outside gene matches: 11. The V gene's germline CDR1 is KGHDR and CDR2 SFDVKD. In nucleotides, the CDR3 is TGTGCCACCAGTGTGGGGAGGTTAGCGGGGCCCCAAGAGACCCAGTACTTC. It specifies CATSVGRLAGPQETQYF.